This passage covers 20 T cell receptor beta chains from one sample sequenced in a study of tissue T cells after allogeneic stem cell transplantation. TCRdb's table, derived via immunoSEQ multiplex PCR, lists solely in-frame clones and lacks some. The sample includes tens of thousands of clones, roughly 80% of them seen just once. This sample comprised tissue from the ileum, obtained at autopsy. These receptors all stem from a female donor over 55 with lung cancer.

This clone showed up just once. The rearrangement links TRBV7-2 to TRBJ1-5; the D gene is possibly TRBD1 (5 bases). Looked up from germline, CDR1 is SGHTA and CDR2 is FQGNSA. The CDR3 extends over 14 amino acids. The V end was cut by 5 bases, the J end by 7 bases, with 15 bases between. CDR3 loop: CASSPQGGGQPQHF. The CDR3 DNA reads as TGTGCCAGCAGCCCCCAGGGCGGAGGACAGCCCCAGCATTTT.

The V gene is TRBV5-1, the J gene TRBJ2-5; 7 bases match TRBD1. Germline V gene lookup returns CDR1 SGHRS and CDR2 YFSETQ. This CDR3 has 16 residues. The J segment lost 4 bases and the V segment lost 4 bases, leaving 13 bases of the junction unmatched. The CDR3 loop reads CASSQWGRGGAETQYF. The CDR3 coding sequence is TGCGCCAGCAGCCAATGGGGCCGAGGGGGCGCAGAGACCCAGTACTTC.

The chain carries TRBV5-5 and TRBJ2-4, with D possibly called TRBD1 or TRBD2 (5 bases each). The germline gives CDR1 SGHKS, CDR2 YYEKEE (reference sequence). V lost 0 bases, J lost 7 bases, and 8 bases lay in between. There are 13 residues in the CDR3. The CDR3 coding sequence is TGTGCCAGCAGCTTGGAATGGGGGAACATTCAGTACTTC. The encoded protein is CASSLEWGNIQYF. Using reference TRBV5-5 and TRBJ2-4 for the parts outside the CDR3, the full variable domain is DAGVTQSPTHLIKTRGQQVTLRCSPISGHKSVSWYQQVLGQGPQFIFQYYEKEERGRGNFPDRFSARQFPNYSSELNVNALLLGDSALYLCASSLEWGNIQYFGAGTRLSVL.

The chain links TRBV18 to TRBJ1-2, with 10 bases that match TRBD1. From germline, CDR1 is KGHSH and CDR2 LQKENI. The trim removed 4 bases at V and 8 bases at J, leaving 16 bases unmatched. CDR3 length equals 17 residues. CDR3 residues: CASSLTSGTGEGGGYTF. For the CDR3, the DNA is TGTGCCAGCTCACTAACATCCGGGACAGGGGAAGGTGGAGGCTACACCTTC.

The rearrangement uses TRBV11-1 and TRBJ2-1; possibly TRBD2 for D (6 bases). V was shortened by 2 bases and J by 10 bases, with 12 bases between the two germline ends. The CDR3 loop spans 13 amino acids. Germline V lookup: CDR1 SGHAT, CDR2 FQDESV (reference sequence). The CDR3: CASSLQSAGEQFF. The CDR3, as DNA: TGTGCCAGCAGCTTACAGTCGGCGGGAGAGCAGTTCTTC.

The chain has TRBV5-1 and TRBJ1-3, with D unresolved. Per germline, CDR1 SGHRS and CDR2 YFSETQ. Deletions cut 4 bases from V and 1 base from J, with 15 bases between. The CDR3 totals 16 residues. CDR3 region: CASSRGGSGSGNTIYF. The CDR3 coding sequence is TGCGCCAGCAGCCGGGGAGGCAGCGGGTCTGGAAACACCATATATTTT.

The gene calls are TRBV3-1 (or the pseudogene TRBV3-2) and TRBJ2-1; D may be TRBD2 (6 bases). The length of the CDR3 is 14 residues. The V gene lost 4 bases and the J gene lost 8 bases, with 15 bases spanning the gap. The germline gives CDR1 LGHDT, CDR2 YNNKEL (reference sequence). The CDR3 here is CASSRGGQGHEQFF. In DNA form, the CDR3 reads TGTGCCAGCAGCCGAGGAGGGCAGGGCCATGAGCAGTTCTTC.

The V and J genes are TRBV19 and TRBJ1-4; 9 nucleotides match TRBD1. From germline, CDR1 is LNHDA and CDR2 SQIVND (reference sequence). J gave up 4 bases and V 6 bases, and 6 bases lay outside the gene matches. The CDR3 length is 15 residues. CDR3 DNA: TGTGCCAGTAGGAGGGACAGGGCCGGTAATGAAAAACTGTTTTTT. Its translation: CASRRDRAGNEKLFF. Full variable domain (rest looked up from reference TRBV19 and TRBJ1-4): DGGITQSPKYLFRKEGQNVTLSCEQNLNHDAMYWYRQDPGQGLRLIYYSQIVNDFQKGDIAEGYSVSREKKESFPLTVTSAQKNPTAFYLCASRRDRAGNEKLFFGSGTQLSVL.

This clone was seen only a few times. This sequence joins TRBV2 and TRBJ2-3; 9 bases match TRBD1. The CDR3 contains 14 residues. Losses at the gene ends were 6 bases for V and 5 bases for J; bases not matched to a gene: 6. The germline V gene encodes CDR1 SNHLY and CDR2 FYNNEI. The DNA for the CDR3 is TGTGCCAGCAGGCGGACAGGGGTGGGAGATACGCAGTATTTT. Its translation: CASRRTGVGDTQYF.

The chain has TRBV19 and TRBJ1-1; D is uncertain. Trimming took off 7 bases at V and 1 base at J, with 7 bases between the two ends. Germline V gene lookup returns CDR1 LNHDA and CDR2 SQIVND (reference sequence). This CDR3 is 12 amino acids long. The CDR3 protein is CASNRENTEAFF. CDR3 nucleotide sequence: TGTGCCAGTAACCGGGAGAACACTGAAGCTTTCTTT.

This clone has more than one count but fewer than ten. The V gene is TRBV16, the J gene TRBJ2-2; 9 positions agree with TRBD1. Germline trimming cut 4 bases from V and 7 bases from J; bases unmatched to any gene: 10. This CDR3 spans 16 amino acids. Germline assignment: CDR1 KGHSY and CDR2 FQNENV. Written as DNA, the CDR3 is TGTGCCAGCAGCCGCTTCCGGGACAGGGAGTTCGGGGAGCTGTTTTTT. Amino acids: CASSRFRDREFGELFF.

The genes are TRBV7-8 and TRBJ1-4; no reliable D call. The germline V and J ends were trimmed by 1 base and 8 bases, with 5 bases remaining between them. The CDR3 contains 12 residues. CDR1 and CDR2 from the germline V gene are SGHVS and FQNEAQ. This CDR3 reads CASSLVREKLFF. The CDR3 nucleotides read TGTGCCAGCAGCTTAGTTAGGGAAAAACTGTTTTTT.

V usage is TRBV7-9 and J usage is TRBJ1-3, with 7 bases identical to TRBD1. Germline CDR1 and CDR2: SEHNR and FQNEAQ (reference sequence). This CDR3 contains 13 residues. J lost 4 bases, V lost 5 bases, and 2 bases had no gene match. CDR3 nucleotide sequence: TGTGCCAGCAGCCCGACAGGGGGAAACACCATATATTTT. Protein product: CASSPTGGNTIYF.

The genes are TRBV9 and TRBJ2-7; D is perhaps TRBD2 (6 bases). V lost 4 bases and J 6 bases, leaving 20 bases between the germline ends. This CDR3 contains 15 residues. CDR1 SGDLS and CDR2 YYNGEE come from the germline V gene. For the CDR3, the DNA is TGTGCCAGCAGCCCACGGGCTAGCGAGAAAGGCGAGCAGTACTTC. This translates into CASSPRASEKGEQYF.

The genes are TRBV5-8 and TRBJ2-4; D might be TRBD1 (6 bases). Germline CDR1 SGHTS, CDR2 YDEGEE. The length of the CDR3 is 16 residues. V was cut by 2 bases and J by 0 bases, with 12 bases left in between. CDR3 nucleotide sequence: TGTGCCAGCAGCTTTCCAAGGGGGAGAGCCAAAAACATTCAGTACTTC. This sequence encodes CASSFPRGRAKNIQYF.

V gene TRBV6-6 combines with J gene TRBJ1-6, with D possibly matching TRBD1 (6 bases). This CDR3 has 15 amino acids. CDR1 is MNHNY and CDR2 is SVGAGI in the germline V gene (reference sequence). Trimming removed 5 bases at V and 7 bases at J, with 15 bases between. The CDR3 protein is CASSVHREGNSPLHF. The CDR3 DNA follows: TGTGCCAGCAGTGTGCACAGGGAAGGCAATTCACCCCTCCACTTT.

The chain uses TRBV3-1 (or the pseudogene TRBV3-2) and TRBJ2-7, with 10 positions matching TRBD2. The germline V gene encodes CDR1 LGHDT and CDR2 YNNKEL (reference sequence). This CDR3 spans 17 amino acids. Trimming removed 0 bases from V and 4 bases from J; junction bases left unmatched: 9. The CDR3 region is CASSQDRSSGSGYEQYF. In nucleotides, the CDR3 is TGTGCCAGCAGCCAAGATCGATCTAGCGGGAGTGGTTACGAGCAGTACTTC.

This chain uses TRBV4-1 with TRBJ1-2, with D possibly matching TRBD1 (5 bases). The CDR3 is made up of 14 amino acids. Germline V gives CDR1 MGHRA, CDR2 YSYEKL. V was pared by 0 bases and J by 6 bases, with 11 bases between. The CDR3, as DNA: TGCGCCAGCAGCCAAGATGGCAGGGCACATGGCTACACCTTC. Encoded protein: CASSQDGRAHGYTF.

The rearrangement joins TRBV7-2 to TRBJ2-7; D may be TRBD1 or TRBD2 (5 bases each). Looked up from germline, CDR1 is SGHTA and CDR2 is FQGNSA. This CDR3 is built from 15 residues. V shed 6 bases and J shed 2 bases, with 17 bases lying between them. The CDR3 bases are TGTGCCAGCAGGGAATCGGACGGGGCCACCTACGAGCAGTACTTC. It is translated as CASRESDGATYEQYF.

The chain links TRBV6-5 to TRBJ2-7, with TRBD1 matching 7 bases. V lost 6 bases, J lost 5 bases, and 10 bases stayed unmatched. Germline assignment: CDR1 MNHEY and CDR2 SVGAGI. The CDR3 has 14 residues. The CDR3 sequence: CASSPIDRADEQYF. Written as DNA, the CDR3 is TGTGCCAGCAGCCCAATTGACAGGGCGGACGAGCAGTACTTC.